These 32 T cell receptor beta chains were all obtained from the same sample, sequenced in a study of Graves' ophthalmopathy and Graves' hyperthyroidism. TCR beta CDR3 regions were amplified from RNA transcripts. The library came from an HTBI-primed first-round RT-PCR and a second-round multiplex PCR. MiXCR, applied by TCRdb to the multiplex PCR reads, yields one record per CDR3 protein. In the table there are approximately 210,000 distinct CDR3 sequences, 20% to 25% of which are singletons. Sequencing was carried out using peripheral blood. These receptors all come from a woman aged 50 to 60 with Graves' ophthalmopathy.

This clonotype came up many times. The chain uses TRBV10-3 and TRBJ1-2; 8 bases align to TRBD1. V trimming: 6 bases; J trimming: 3 bases; junction bases outside the gene matches: 6. Per the germline V gene, CDR1 is ENHRY and CDR2 is SYGVKD. The CDR3 length is 14 residues. In DNA, the CDR3 is TGTGCCATCAGCGCGACAGGGGACGACTATGGCTACACCTTC. Amino acids: CAISATGDDYGYTF.

This clonotype occurred many times. The chain combines TRBV5-1 with TRBJ2-7, with a possible D match to TRBD1 (5 bases). The germline gives CDR1 SGHRS, CDR2 YFSETQ. This CDR3 is built from 14 residues. The ends were cut back, 1 base at V and 1 base at J, with 9 bases in the middle. The CDR3 spells CASSLLQASYEQYF. The CDR3 DNA reads TGCGCCAGCAGCTTGTTACAGGCTTCCTACGAGCAGTACTTC.

This clonotype was found many times. The CDR3 here is CASSLGAGETQYF. In DNA form, the CDR3 reads TGTGCCAGCAGCCTAGGGGCAGGGGAGACCCAGTACTTC. V is TRBV9 and J is TRBJ2-5, with D possibly matching TRBD1 (5 bases). Germline V gene sequence: CDR1 SGDLS, CDR2 YYNGEE. V was trimmed by 4 bases and J by 5 bases, leaving 12 bases between them. This CDR3 spans 13 amino acids.

This clonotype was seen at least ten times. This chain links TRBV9 with TRBJ1-1; unclear D gene. The CDR3 runs to 14 residues. The V gene lost 3 bases and the J gene lost 4 bases, with 13 bases spanning the gap. The germline gives CDR1 SGDLS, CDR2 YYNGEE. CDR3 sequence (DNA): TGTGCCAGCAGCGCAGCGTTTGCGGCCACTGAAGCTTTCTTT. It translates to CASSAAFAATEAFF.

The chain links TRBV3-1 to TRBJ2-7; possible D gene TRBD2, 5 bases. Trimming removed 1 base at V and 9 bases at J, with 19 bases between. Germline V gene data show CDR1 as LGHDT and CDR2 as YNNKEL (reference sequence). The CDR3 totals 15 residues. The CDR3 sequence: CASSQAGLLATAQYF. The DNA for the CDR3 is TGTGCCAGCAGCCAAGCCGGACTCCTAGCTACTGCGCAGTACTTC.

This clonotype was seen a few times. The gene calls are TRBV6-1 and TRBJ2-2; TRBD1 agrees at 7 bases. The germline CDR1 and CDR2 sequences are MNHNS and SASEGT. This CDR3 contains 15 residues. Trimming cost V 6 bases and J 0 bases; bases outside gene matches: 4. The CDR3 DNA reads TGTGCCAGCAGCCCGGGACAGCCGAACACCGGGGAGCTGTTTTTT. It codes for CASSPGQPNTGELFF.

The CDR3: CASSLTRENTEAFF. Written as DNA, the CDR3 is TGTGCCAGCAGCCTTACCAGGGAGAACACTGAAGCTTTCTTT. The chain couples TRBV12-3 or TRBV12-4 to TRBJ1-1; D is perhaps TRBD1 (5 bases). V lost 6 bases, J lost 1 base, and 12 bases lay in between. This CDR3 spans 14 amino acids.

This clonotype was observed at least ten times. This rearrangement joins TRBV10-1 to TRBJ2-5; D might be TRBD1 (6 bases). The CDR3 spans 15 residues. V lost 2 bases and J lost 5, with 15 bases in between. CDR1 WNHNN and CDR2 SYGVQD come from the germline V gene (reference sequence). The CDR3 here is CASSEHLGAGETQYF. CDR3 bases: TGCGCCAGCAGTGAGCACCTGGGGGCCGGGGAGACCCAGTACTTC.

This clonotype has ten or more counts. The rearrangement joins TRBV2 to TRBJ2-2; D might be TRBD2 (6 bases). The ends were cut back, 8 bases at V and 11 bases at J, with 21 bases in the middle. CDR1 and CDR2 from the germline V gene are SNHLY and FYNNEI. The CDR3 extends over 14 amino acids. CDR3 in amino acids: CASLLIETSRELFF. The CDR3 coding sequence is TGTGCCAGCCTCCTTATCGAGACTAGTAGAGAGCTGTTTTTT.

This clonotype was observed at least ten times. J is TRBJ2-3 and V is TRBV20-1; no definite D call. Trimming left V 6 bases short and J 8 bases short, with 15 bases between. The CDR3 extends over 12 amino acids. The germline V gene has CDR1 DFQATT and CDR2 SNEGSKA (reference sequence). The DNA for the CDR3 is TGCAGTGCAAGTCTGCTGCGTGCTACGCAGTATTTT. This sequence encodes CSASLLRATQYF.

This clonotype was picked up many times. V and J are TRBV19 and TRBJ1-5; TRBD1 agrees at 7 bases. V trimming: 4 bases; J trimming: 5 bases; junction bases outside the gene matches: 5. Germline V gene lookup returns CDR1 LNHDA and CDR2 SQIVND (reference sequence). CDR3 length equals 14 residues. The CDR3 sequence: CASSNGQVHQPQHF. The CDR3 DNA reads as TGTGCCAGTAGTAATGGACAGGTTCATCAGCCCCAGCATTTT.

J is TRBJ2-5 and V is TRBV28, with 9 bases identical to TRBD1. The V gene end was trimmed by 10 bases and the J gene end by 5 bases; junction bases not matched to a gene: 11. The germline gives CDR1 MDHEN, CDR2 SYDVKM. The CDR3 runs to 14 residues. CDR3 amino acids: CATLKQGAWETQYF. The CDR3 bases are TGTGCCACCCTTAAACAGGGGGCTTGGGAGACCCAGTACTTC.

The gene calls are TRBV7-2 and TRBJ1-2, with a possible D match to TRBD1 (6 bases). Trimming left V 1 base short and J 9 bases short, with 12 bases between. The CDR3 has 13 amino acids. Germline V lookup: CDR1 SGHTA, CDR2 FQGNSA. DNA for the CDR3: TGTGCCAGCAGCTTAGGGGGCAGGGACAGCTACACCTTC. It yields the protein CASSLGGRDSYTF.

This clonotype has a count of ten or more. V gene TRBV2 combines with J gene TRBJ2-7, with 9 bases that match TRBD1. J lost 0 bases, V lost 7 bases, and 4 bases had no gene match. The CDR3 contains 14 residues. CDR1 SNHLY and CDR2 FYNNEI come from the germline V gene. The CDR3 here is CASTQGQGSYEQYF. The CDR3, as DNA: TGTGCCAGCACCCAGGGACAGGGCTCCTACGAGCAGTACTTC.

This clonotype was counted ten times or more. This rearrangement joins TRBV25-1 to TRBJ1-2; the match to TRBD1 covers 8 bases. Germline assignment: CDR1 MGHDK and CDR2 SYGVNS. V lost 2 bases and J lost 4; bases outside the gene matches: 6. This CDR3 has 15 residues. CDR3 protein: CASSEGTGNPYGYTF. The CDR3 region has the DNA TGTGCCAGCAGTGAAGGGACAGGCAATCCCTATGGCTACACCTTC.

This clonotype was counted at least ten times. V gene TRBV6-1 combines with J gene TRBJ1-1; D remains unclear. CDR3 length equals 13 residues. Trimming left V 8 bases short and J 4 bases short, with 14 bases between. Germline V gene lookup returns CDR1 MNHNS and CDR2 SASEGT. CDR3 bases: TGTGCCAGCTCAAGGGAGGGAGCCACTGAAGCTTTCTTT. This codes for CASSREGATEAFF.

This clonotype was observed at least ten times. The chain carries TRBV4-1 and TRBJ2-2; D remains ambiguous. Germline CDR1 MGHRA, CDR2 YSYEKL. This CDR3 comprises 16 residues. The V end lost 0 bases, the J end lost 5 bases, and 13 bases lay between the germline ends. This CDR3 reads CASSQDKDVRTGELFF. CDR3 sequence (DNA): TGCGCCAGCAGCCAAGATAAGGACGTCCGGACCGGGGAGCTGTTTTTT.

This clonotype turned up a few times. The chain joins TRBV20-1 to TRBJ1-1; TRBD1 is a possible D gene (5 bases). The CDR3 has 12 amino acids. Germline V gene data show CDR1 as DFQATT and CDR2 as SNEGSKA (reference sequence). The CDR3: CSAGWGGGEAFF. In DNA form, the CDR3 reads TGCAGCGCCGGTTGGGGTGGGGGGGAAGCTTTCTTT.

The genes are TRBV20-1 and TRBJ1-2, with D unclear. Deletions cut 5 bases from V and 5 bases from J, with 9 bases between. The CDR3 loop spans 11 amino acids. The V gene's germline CDR1 is DFQATT and CDR2 SNEGSKA (reference sequence). The CDR3 loop is CSARLGYGYTF. The CDR3 DNA is TGCAGTGCTCGGCTCGGTTATGGCTACACCTTC.

The sample holds many counts of this clonotype. V is TRBV7-2 and J is TRBJ1-1; tentative D call: TRBD1 (5 bases). Trimming removed 5 bases from V and 7 bases from J, with 14 bases in between. CDR3 length: 13 amino acids. Germline V gene data show CDR1 as SGHTA and CDR2 as FQGNSA. CDR3 region: CASSLKGQLEAFF. CDR3 nucleotide sequence: TGTGCCAGCAGCCTAAAGGGGCAGCTTGAAGCTTTCTTT.

This clonotype was found many times. The chain carries TRBV11-2 and TRBJ2-5; weak D call: TRBD2 (6 bases). The CDR3 has 13 amino acids. CDR1 is SGHAT, CDR2 FQNNGV, per germline. The V and J ends lost 6 bases and 1 base respectively, with 9 bases between them. CDR3 in amino acids: CASRSGSQETQYF. The CDR3 DNA reads TGTGCCAGCAGGTCCGGGAGCCAAGAGACCCAGTACTTC.

The J gene is TRBJ2-5, the V gene TRBV15; 8 positions match TRBD2. The CDR3 loop spans 14 amino acids. Trimming took 4 bases from V and 9 from J; bases not matched to a gene: 10. CDR1 is LNHNV and CDR2 is YYDKDF in the germline V gene (reference sequence). CDR3 sequence reads: CATSTGTRGASQYF. For the CDR3, the DNA is TGTGCCACCAGCACCGGGACTAGGGGGGCATCCCAGTACTTC.

This clonotype was counted ten times or more. The V gene is TRBV11-1, the J gene TRBJ1-1, with TRBD1 matching 7 bases. The germline gives CDR1 SGHAT, CDR2 FQDESV (reference sequence). Trimming cost V 8 bases and J 1 base; bases outside gene matches: 7. The CDR3 has 14 amino acids. Written as DNA, the CDR3 is TGTGCCAGCGGCACGGACAGGAGGAACACTGAAGCTTTCTTT. Amino acid sequence: CASGTDRRNTEAFF.

This rearrangement joins TRBV24-1 to TRBJ2-6, with 8 bases aligning to TRBD1. The CDR3 consists of 17 residues. Germline trimming cut 5 bases from V and 4 bases from J; bases unmatched to any gene: 9. Germline V gene sequence: CDR1 KGHDR, CDR2 SFDVKD. In DNA form, the CDR3 reads TGTGCCACCAGTGGAAGGACAGGGCTTACCGGGGCCAACGTCCTGACTTTC. This translates into CATSGRTGLTGANVLTF.

Many counts were recorded for this clonotype. This sequence joins TRBV12-3 or TRBV12-4 and TRBJ2-5, with 8 bases aligning to TRBD1. Trimming took 3 bases from V and 5 from J; bases not matched to a gene: 5. The CDR3 runs 14 residues. The CDR3 here is CASSFDRGTETQYF. CDR3 bases: TGTGCCAGCAGTTTCGACAGGGGCACGGAGACCCAGTACTTC.

This clonotype was picked up many times. The chain carries TRBV20-1 and TRBJ2-5, with TRBD2 matching 11 bases. The CDR3 runs 16 residues. Trimming removed 0 bases from V and 5 bases from J; junction bases left unmatched: 8. Per the germline V gene, CDR1 is DFQATT and CDR2 is SNEGSKA (reference sequence). For the CDR3, the DNA is TGCAGTGCTAGAGATAGGCTAGCGGGAGGCTATGAGACCCAGTACTTC. It yields the protein CSARDRLAGGYETQYF.

The sample holds a few counts of this clonotype. The chain employs TRBV11-2 and TRBJ2-3; perhaps TRBD2 as D (6 bases). The CDR3 spans 15 residues. Between the trimmed V and J ends, which lost 1 base and 2 bases, there was a span of 10 bases. Germline CDR1 SGHAT, CDR2 FQNNGV. CDR3 bases: TGTGCCAGCAGCTTAGGGGGGGACTTCACAGATACGCAGTATTTT. It specifies CASSLGGDFTDTQYF.

This clonotype occurred many times. The CDR3 DNA follows: TGTGCCAGCTCACCACTTGGGACAGGGGATACTGAAGCTTTCTTT. Encoded protein: CASSPLGTGDTEAFF. The chain recombines TRBV18 with TRBJ1-1; 10 bases agree with TRBD1. Germline lookup yields CDR1 KGHSH and CDR2 LQKENI. V dropped 1 base and J dropped 5; count of bases not matched to a gene: 4. The CDR3 contains 15 residues. Looking up the rest from reference TRBV18 and TRBJ1-1 gives the full variable domain: NAGVMQNPRHLVRRRGQEARLRCSPMKGHSHVYWYRQLPEEGLKFMVYLQKENIIDESGMPKERFSAEFPKEGPSILRIQQVVRGDSAAYFCASSPLGTGDTEAFFGQGTRLTVV.

This clonotype was recorded at least ten times. V and J are TRBV29-1 and TRBJ2-1; TRBD1 is a possible D gene (5 bases). The CDR3 extends over 11 amino acids. Trimming took 5 bases from V and 6 from J, leaving 8 bases between them. Germline V gene data show CDR1 as SQVTM and CDR2 as ANQGSEA. Written as DNA, the CDR3 is TGCAGCGTTTCCACAGGCAATGAGCAGTTCTTC. Its protein is CSVSTGNEQFF.

This clonotype has at least ten counts. The chain joins TRBV12-3 or TRBV12-4 to TRBJ1-1, with D perhaps TRBD1 (5 bases). V lost 2 bases and J 6 bases, leaving 16 bases between the germline ends. The CDR3 runs to 15 residues. The DNA for the CDR3 is TGTGCCAGCAGTTTATCGGGCAGGGTGGCGGCTGAAGCTTTCTTT. Amino acid sequence: CASSLSGRVAAEAFF.

This clonotype came up many times. V gene TRBV19 combines with J gene TRBJ1-2, with 7 positions matching TRBD1. Trimming took 4 bases from V and 4 from J; bases not matched to a gene: 6. The germline gives CDR1 LNHDA, CDR2 SQIVND (reference sequence). The CDR3 length is 14 residues. CDR3 loop: CASSTGQASYGYTF. The DNA of the CDR3 is TGTGCCAGTAGTACAGGACAGGCGAGCTATGGCTACACCTTC. The entire variable domain, with the rest obtained from reference TRBV19 and TRBJ1-2, is as follows: DGGITQSPKYLFRKEGQNVTLSCEQNLNHDAMYWYRQDPGQGLRLIYYSQIVNDFQKGDIAEGYSVSREKKESFPLTVTSAQKNPTAFYLCASSTGQASYGYTFGSGTRLTVV.

This clonotype was observed many times. V and J are TRBV28 and TRBJ2-7; 7 nucleotides agree with TRBD1. Per the germline V gene, CDR1 is MDHEN and CDR2 is SYDVKM. V was pared by 5 bases and J by 3 bases, with 13 bases of the junction left unmatched. The CDR3 is made up of 16 amino acids. In DNA form, the CDR3 reads TGTGCCAGCAGTGGCCGAAGGGACAGACAAAGCTACGAGCAGTACTTC. Protein: CASSGRRDRQSYEQYF.